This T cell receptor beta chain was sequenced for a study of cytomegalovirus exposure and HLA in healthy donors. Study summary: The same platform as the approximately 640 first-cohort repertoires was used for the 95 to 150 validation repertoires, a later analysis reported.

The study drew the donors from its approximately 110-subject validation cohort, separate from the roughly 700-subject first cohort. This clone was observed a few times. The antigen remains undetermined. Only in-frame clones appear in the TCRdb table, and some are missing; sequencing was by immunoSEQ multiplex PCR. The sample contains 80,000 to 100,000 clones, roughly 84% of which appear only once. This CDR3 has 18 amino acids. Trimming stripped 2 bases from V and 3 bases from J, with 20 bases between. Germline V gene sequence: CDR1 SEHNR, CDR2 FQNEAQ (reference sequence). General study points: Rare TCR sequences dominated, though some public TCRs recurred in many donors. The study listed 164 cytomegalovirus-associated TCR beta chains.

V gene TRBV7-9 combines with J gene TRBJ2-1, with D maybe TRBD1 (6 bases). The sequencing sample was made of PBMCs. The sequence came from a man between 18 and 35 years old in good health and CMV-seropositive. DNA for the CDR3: TGTGCCAGCAGCTTAAGGGTGGATCCCGGGACAAACTACAATGAGCAGTTCTTC. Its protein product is CASSLRVDPGTNYNEQFF.